Listed below are T cell receptor beta chains from one sample, sequenced in a study of shared clonotypes between healthy human individuals. Clones were read by immunoSEQ multiplex PCR, and TCRdb kept only the in-frame ones, dropping some. The sample holds over a million clones; roughly 96% are singletons and the top ten take approximately 1%. Sequenced material: naive CD4+ T cells sorted from blood. Receptors originate from a man aged 25 to 40 in good health. CDR3s include the opening cysteine and the closing phenylalanine or tryptophan. Each record gives: V gene, J gene, D gene, clone size, CDR3 DNA, CDR3 protein. D genes are given only for firm matches. Not every row has a clone size; where given, it reads once, few, many or a size class.

TRBV5-4	TRBJ2-1	TRBD2	-	TGTGCCAGCAGCTTTAATAGCGGGAGGGAGTTCTTC	CASSFNSGREFF
TRBV20-1	TRBJ1-1	-	-	TGCAGTGCTACAGGGGACCCTGAAGCTTTCTTT	CSATGDPEAFF
TRBV6-4	TRBJ1-1	TRBD1	-	TGTGCCAGCAGCCCCCTCCCAGGGGGGAACACTGAAGCTTTCTTT	CASSPLPGGNTEAFF
TRBV6-6	TRBJ1-5	TRBD1	once	TGTGCCAGCAGTGACCTGGACAGGGGGAATCAGCCCCAGCATTTT	CASSDLDRGNQPQHF
TRBV30	TRBJ2-3	-	-	TGTGCCTGGAGTAAAAAATCTAGCACAGATACGCAGTATTTT	CAWSKKSSTDTQYF
TRBV28	TRBJ1-4	-	-	TGTGCCAGCACGGGAGGCTCTTATGAAAAACTGTTTTTT	CASTGGSYEKLFF
TRBV28	TRBJ2-7	-	once	TGTGCCAGCAGTCCCGGACTTGCAGGCTACGAGCAGTACTTC	CASSPGLAGYEQYF
TRBV29-1	TRBJ2-1	TRBD2	-	TGCAGCGTCGCCAGGGGACTAGCGGGGCGCTCCTACAATGAGCAGTTCTTC	CSVARGLAGRSYNEQFF
TRBV7-9	TRBJ1-5	-	-	TGTGCCAGCAGCTTGGACAGCTCGGGCCACAATCAGCCCCAGCATTTT	CASSLDSSGHNQPQHF
TRBV19	TRBJ2-7	-	-	TGTGCCAGTAGTATGAGTCCCGTTCCCAACTCCGAGCAGTACTTC	CASSMSPVPNSEQYF
TRBV6-1	TRBJ2-5	TRBD2	-	TGTGCCAGCAGTCCCGGGACTAGCGGGATGGAGACCCAGTACTTC	CASSPGTSGMETQYF
TRBV30	TRBJ2-1	TRBD2	-	TGTGCCTGGAGCCACGGGATAGCGGGGGGGAATGAGCAGTTCTTC	CAWSHGIAGGNEQFF
TRBV18	TRBJ2-2	-	-	TGTGCCAGCTCACCAGTAATACGGGCACGAACCGGGGAGCTGTTTTTT	CASSPVIRARTGELFF
TRBV13	TRBJ2-3	-	-	TGTGCCAGCAGCTTAGGCCGGCGGGTCCTGGACACAGATACGCAGTATTTT	CASSLGRRVLDTDTQYF
TRBV5-4	TRBJ2-7	-	-	TGTGCCAGCAGCAGTTTCCATCGGGGTCAACAGGACGAGCAGTACTTC	CASSSFHRGQQDEQYF
TRBV12-5	TRBJ2-5	-	-	TGTGCTAGTGGTTTCCACGGGGGGACCCAGTACTTC	CASGFHGGTQYF
TRBV7-8	TRBJ2-2	TRBD2	-	TGTGCCAGCAGCTGGCGGGCGGGAGCGAAAACCGGGGAGCTGTTTTTT	CASSWRAGAKTGELFF
TRBV11-2	TRBJ2-7	-	-	TGTGCCAGCAGCTTATCCCAGGGATATTACGAGCAGTACTTC	CASSLSQGYYEQYF
TRBV18	TRBJ2-3	TRBD2	-	TGTGCCAGCTGCCGGACTAGCGGACAAGATACGCAGTATTTT	CASCRTSGQDTQYF
TRBV7-9	TRBJ1-1	-	-	TGTGCCAGCAGCTCCAGGGAGTTCAACACTGAAGCTTTCTTT	CASSSREFNTEAFF
TRBV28	TRBJ2-7	TRBD1	few	TGTGCCAGCAGTCGAGACAGGGACTACGAGCAGTACTTC	CASSRDRDYEQYF
TRBV9	TRBJ2-7	-	-	TGTGCCAGCAGCACTACGGGGGTCTACGAGCAGTACTTC	CASSTTGVYEQYF
TRBV2	TRBJ2-2	-	-	TGTGCCAGCAGTATCAAGAGGTACTCCGGGGAGCTGTTTTTT	CASSIKRYSGELFF
TRBV5-4	TRBJ2-2	TRBD1	-	TGTGCCAGCAGCTTGGGGCGGACAGGGGGCGTCGGGGAGCTGTTTTTT	CASSLGRTGGVGELFF
TRBV5-1	TRBJ2-1	TRBD2	-	TGCGCCAGCAGCCAGAGGACTAGTCAGGGTGAGCAGTTCTTC	CASSQRTSQGEQFF
TRBV25-1	TRBJ2-1	-	once	TGTGCCGAACAAGGACCGGCCCCCGGCAATGAGCAGTTCTTC	CAEQGPAPGNEQFF
TRBV28	TRBJ2-3	-	-	TGTGCCAGCAGTTTCCCCCAGGCGCGCGATCCCACAGATACGCAGTATTTT	CASSFPQARDPTDTQYF
TRBV7-7	TRBJ2-2	-	-	TGTGCCAGCAGCTTTAGTGGGGCGAACACCGGGGAGCTGTTTTTT	CASSFSGANTGELFF
TRBV6-4	TRBJ1-1	-	-	TGTGCCAGCAGTAAATCAGGGCCTTGGGAAGCTTTCTTT	CASSKSGPWEAFF
TRBV9	TRBJ1-2	-	-	TGTGCCAGCAGCGTAGGGACAGCGATGTTCTATGGCTACACCTTC	CASSVGTAMFYGYTF
TRBV7-6	TRBJ1-3	-	-	TGTGCCAGCCGGGATATATCGAGAAACACCATATATTTT	CASRDISRNTIYF
TRBV7-6	TRBJ2-7	-	-	TGTGCCAGCAGCCGCCTGGCGGGTAACTCCTACGAGCAGTACTTC	CASSRLAGNSYEQYF
TRBV9	TRBJ2-1	TRBD2	-	TGTGCCAGCAGCGTAGTTTCCAGCGGGGGCTACAATGAGCAGTTCTTC	CASSVVSSGGYNEQFF
TRBV7-2	TRBJ2-7	TRBD2	-	TGTGCCAGCAGCTTAGATTCCGGGGGTGCGGGAGGACGCTACGAGCAGTACTTC	CASSLDSGGAGGRYEQYF
TRBV4-2	TRBJ2-5	-	-	TGTGCCAGCAGCCAAGGCGTTTGGCGGACAAACTACGGTACCTTCGGACAAGAGACCCAGTACTTC	CASSQGVWRTNYGTFGQETQYF
TRBV20-1	TRBJ2-7	-	-	TGCAGTGCTAAATTAATAGCCGAGCAGTACTTC	CSAKLIAEQYF
TRBV11-3	TRBJ2-1	-	-	TGTGCCAGCAGCTCCAGCTTCAGCCAAGCCTACAATGAGCAGTTCTTC	CASSSSFSQAYNEQFF
TRBV6-5	TRBJ2-1	TRBD2	-	TGTGCCAGCACTTGGACTAGCGGGAGTAGCAATGAGCAGTTCTTC	CASTWTSGSSNEQFF
TRBV5-1	TRBJ2-3	-	-	TGCGCCAGCAGCTTGGACGGGAGAGGGGATACGCAGTATTTT	CASSLDGRGDTQYF
TRBV7-2	TRBJ1-1	-	once	TGTGCCAGCAGGATCGGGAATAGGGACACTGAAGCTTTCTTT	CASRIGNRDTEAFF
TRBV6-6	TRBJ1-2	-	-	TGTGCCAGCAGTTACTCGATAACGCGGAAAGGCTACACCTTC	CASSYSITRKGYTF
TRBV11-2	TRBJ1-2	-	-	TGTGCCAGCAGCCGGGGGCTCGACTATGGCTACACCTTC	CASSRGLDYGYTF
TRBV5-1	TRBJ2-5	TRBD1	-	TGCGCCAGCAGCCCGCCGGGACAGGGAGAGACCCAGTACTTC	CASSPPGQGETQYF
TRBV5-8	TRBJ1-3	-	-	TGTGCCAGCAGCTTAACGCGGGACTCTGGAAACACCATATATTTT	CASSLTRDSGNTIYF
TRBV10-1	TRBJ2-5	-	-	TGCGCCAGCAGTCCTCCCCCAGGAGAGACCCAGTACTTC	CASSPPPGETQYF
TRBV27	TRBJ1-1	-	-	TGTGCCAGCAGTTCTAAGAGGTTTGAAGCTTTCTTT	CASSSKRFEAFF
TRBV5-4	TRBJ2-1	TRBD2	-	TGTGCCAGCAGCTCCTTACTAGCGGGAGACCGAAATGAGCAGTTCTTC	CASSSLLAGDRNEQFF
TRBV15	TRBJ2-7	TRBD1	-	TGTGCCACCAGCAGAGTGGTAGGACAGGGAGTAAGCGAGCAGTACTTC	CATSRVVGQGVSEQYF
TRBV5-1	TRBJ2-1	-	-	TGCGCCAGCAGCTTGGCGTCTACCTTTAATGAGCAGTTCTTC	CASSLASTFNEQFF
TRBV5-1	TRBJ2-2	TRBD2	-	TGCGCCAGCAGCCCCAGGACTAGCGGGAGAAGTAGGCCCGGGGAGCTGTTTTTT	CASSPRTSGRSRPGELFF
TRBV30	TRBJ2-5	-	-	TGTGCCTGGAGTTCCACCAGGGGAGTCGGGGAGACCCAGTACTTC	CAWSSTRGVGETQYF
TRBV9	TRBJ2-1	-	-	TGTGCCAGCAGCCCCCGGGCCCTGGACCCTTCTGAGCAGTTCTTC	CASSPRALDPSEQFF
TRBV11-2	TRBJ1-3	-	once	TGTGCCAGCAGCTTATTGTTGGGTGAGACTGGAAACACCATATATTTT	CASSLLLGETGNTIYF
TRBV9	TRBJ2-1	-	once	TGTGCCAGCAGCCCGGCTGGCCCCTTGGGTAATGAGCAGTTCTTC	CASSPAGPLGNEQFF
TRBV27	TRBJ2-7	-	-	TGTGCCAGCAGTTTATTTCTGGGGAAACCCTACGAGCAGTACTTC	CASSLFLGKPYEQYF